Listed here are 20 T cell receptor beta chains from one sample, sequenced in a study of PD-L1 blockade in urothelial cancer listed by TCRdb under 2017. Per the publication, the time point label means: pretreatment peripheral blood. The receptor library was made with the immunoSEQ multiplex PCR assay. This immuneACCESS table, as held by TCRdb, lists in-frame sequences with V and J called but not all clones. Of the missing ones, under half trace to an unresolved V gene in checked studies; the others have no known cause. This sample gives tens of thousands of clones in total; almost 90% of them show up just once. Of the sample, approximately 1.5% is held by the ten largest clones. Sequenced material: PBMCs, taken around atezolizumab (anti-PD-L1) treatment. These TCRs come from a man between 60 and 75 years old with urothelial cancer.

V is TRBV5-1 and J is TRBJ1-2; 10 nucleotides align to TRBD1. This CDR3 spans 13 amino acids. Germline-derived CDR1 and CDR2 are SGHRS and YFSETQ. V dropped 3 bases and J dropped 8; count of bases not matched to a gene: 4. The CDR3 is CASSSGQGNGYTF. The CDR3 DNA reads as TGCGCCAGCAGCTCGGGACAGGGGAACGGCTACACCTTC.

The table lists this clone with a few counts. This sequence joins TRBV2 and TRBJ1-3, with TRBD1 identical over 9 bases. The V and J ends lost 4 bases and 8 bases, in that order; junction bases with no gene match: 6. CDR3 size: 14 residues. Looked up from germline, CDR1 is SNHLY and CDR2 is FYNNEI. CDR3 in amino acids: CASSVGTGIHTIYF. CDR3 nucleotide sequence: TGTGCCAGCAGTGTAGGGACAGGGATACACACCATATATTTT.

On this clone itself: The same CDR3 is also encoded by other DNA sequences in this sample. This chain connects TRBV19 to TRBJ1-2; 10 bases match TRBD1. Trimming cost V 4 bases and J 6 bases; bases outside gene matches: 5. Germline values: CDR1 LNHDA, CDR2 SQIVND (reference sequence). The CDR3 sequence is 14 residues long. The CDR3 loop is CASSTGQGIDGYTF. The DNA of the CDR3 is TGTGCCAGTAGTACGGGACAGGGGATCGATGGCTACACCTTC.

The rearrangement uses TRBV6-5 and TRBJ2-7; 9 bases map to TRBD1. V was pared by 3 bases and J by 5 bases, with 5 bases of the junction left unmatched. The CDR3 length is 14 residues. Germline CDR1 reads MNHEY; CDR2 reads SVGAGI. In DNA form, the CDR3 reads TGTGCCAGCAGTTATCGGACAGGGGAGGACGAGCAGTACTTC. It specifies CASSYRTGEDEQYF.

The chain is built from TRBV4-3 and TRBJ2-6; 8 bases are a match to TRBD1. The CDR3 runs to 19 residues. The J segment lost 2 bases and the V segment lost 0 bases, leaving 9 bases of the junction unmatched. Germline values: CDR1 LGHNA, CDR2 YSLEER. This CDR3 is CASSQDYEAGGPGANVLTF. As DNA, the CDR3 is TGCGCCAGCAGCCAAGATTATGAGGCAGGGGGCCCTGGGGCCAACGTCCTGACTTTC.

The chain joins TRBV7-2 to TRBJ2-3; 9 nucleotides align to TRBD2. Germline trimming cut 1 base from V and 4 bases from J; bases unmatched to any gene: 6. Per germline, CDR1 SGHTA and CDR2 FQGNSA. CDR3 size: 16 residues. Here the CDR3 reads CASSLVGGRGSDTQYF. The CDR3 nucleotides are TGTGCCAGCAGCTTAGTTGGCGGGAGGGGATCAGATACGCAGTATTTT.

CDR3 nucleotides: TGTGCCAGCAGCCCCGGGACTAGTCACGCTACGCAGTATTTT. Its translation is CASSPGTSHATQYF. The chain has TRBV7-2 and TRBJ2-3; the match to TRBD2 covers 8 bases. The germline V gene has CDR1 SGHTA and CDR2 FQGNSA. This CDR3 comprises 14 residues. Trimming cost V 5 bases and J 8 bases; bases outside gene matches: 9.

This clone has a single count. J is TRBJ2-5 and V is TRBV7-9; 8 bases match TRBD1. The germline V gene has CDR1 SEHNR and CDR2 FQNEAQ (reference sequence). V lost 5 bases, J lost 4 bases, and 6 bases stayed unmatched. The CDR3 spans 14 residues. The CDR3 coding sequence is TGTGCCAGCAGCCAAGACAGGGGTGGAGAGACCCAGTACTTC. It encodes CASSQDRGGETQYF.

V and J are TRBV5-1 and TRBJ1-2; 9 nucleotides align to TRBD1. Germline CDR1 SGHRS, CDR2 YFSETQ. This CDR3 spans 15 amino acids. V gave up 2 bases and J gave up 8 bases; unmatched junction bases: 10. The CDR3: CASSLSRTGVSGYTF. CDR3 nucleotide sequence: TGCGCCAGCAGCTTAAGTCGGACAGGGGTTAGCGGCTACACCTTC.

The J gene is TRBJ2-1, the V gene TRBV29-1; 10 bases agree with TRBD2. Trimming took 6 bases from V and 5 from J; bases not matched to a gene: 1. The CDR3 runs to 12 residues. In germline, CDR1 is SQVTM, CDR2 ANQGSEA. CDR3 nucleotide sequence: TGCAGCGTCGGACTAGCGGACAATGAGCAGTTCTTC. Encoded protein: CSVGLADNEQFF.

V usage is TRBV7-2 and J usage is TRBJ2-7, with a tentative D call TRBD1 (6 bases). CDR3 length: 15 residues. Germline CDR1 is SGHTA and CDR2 is FQGNSA. Trimming took 0 bases from V and 2 from J, leaving 11 bases between them. The CDR3 region is CASSLAPGTTYEQYF. DNA for the CDR3: TGTGCCAGCAGCTTAGCCCCCGGGACAACCTACGAGCAGTACTTC.

The chain uses TRBV25-1 and TRBJ1-2; no clear D. The CDR3 loop spans 12 amino acids. Germline assignment: CDR1 MGHDK and CDR2 SYGVNS. The germline V and J ends were trimmed by 3 bases and 7 bases, with 9 bases remaining between them. As DNA, the CDR3 is TGTGCCAGCAGTGAGGGTAGCCGTGGCTACACCTTC. This codes for CASSEGSRGYTF.

The V and J genes are TRBV7-2 and TRBJ2-5; 9 bases fit TRBD1. V dropped 5 bases and J dropped 4; count of bases not matched to a gene: 8. This CDR3 is built from 15 residues. The germline CDR1 and CDR2 sequences are SGHTA and FQGNSA. DNA of the CDR3: TGTGCCAGCAGCGACAGGGGGTCACAGGCAGAGACCCAGTACTTC. Protein product: CASSDRGSQAETQYF.

The rearrangement uses TRBV7-8 and TRBJ2-1; 8 nucleotides line up with TRBD2. The CDR3 spans 16 residues. The V gene's germline CDR1 is SGHVS and CDR2 FQNEAQ. V gave up 1 base and J gave up 3 bases; unmatched junction bases: 5. CDR3 protein: CASSLEAGGSYNEQFF. CDR3 coding DNA: TGTGCCAGCAGCTTAGAGGCGGGGGGTAGCTACAATGAGCAGTTCTTC.

This chain uses TRBV5-4 with TRBJ2-3, with 9 bases matching TRBD2. This CDR3 spans 17 amino acids. J was trimmed by 5 bases and V by 0 bases; bases with no gene match: 10. CDR1 SGHNT and CDR2 YYREEE come from the germline V gene (reference sequence). The CDR3 nucleotides are TGTGCCAGCAGCTTGGCCGGGCGGGGGGGCCTCGGAGATACGCAGTATTTT. This encodes CASSLAGRGGLGDTQYF.

The chain carries TRBV5-4 and TRBJ2-1, with 10 bases identical to TRBD2. Trimming removed 6 bases from V and 8 bases from J; junction bases left unmatched: 20. CDR1 and CDR2 from the germline V gene are SGHNT and YYREEE (reference sequence). This CDR3 spans 18 amino acids. The CDR3 DNA is TGTGCCAGCACCAGAAAAGGAGGGGCTAGCGGGAGTAAGGATGAGCAGTTCTTC. Translated, it gives CASTRKGGASGSKDEQFF.

This sequence joins TRBV6-1 and TRBJ1-5, with 7 bases that match TRBD1. The CDR3 is 14 amino acids. Per germline, CDR1 MNHNS and CDR2 SASEGT. V lost 7 bases, J lost 3 bases, and 6 bases stayed unmatched. The CDR3 nucleotides read TGTGCCAGCACCCTCGGGACAGTCAATCAGCCCCAGCATTTT. Amino acids: CASTLGTVNQPQHF.

V gene TRBV2 combines with J gene TRBJ2-7; D is possibly TRBD1 (6 bases). Germline CDR1 and CDR2: SNHLY and FYNNEI. V was shortened by 6 bases and J by 2 bases, with 11 bases between the two germline ends. The CDR3 loop spans 13 amino acids. The CDR3 loop reads CASRKDSAYEQYF. The CDR3 DNA sequence: TGTGCCAGCAGGAAGGACAGCGCCTACGAGCAGTACTTC.

This clone is a singleton in its sample. This rearrangement joins TRBV5-4 to TRBJ2-3; D gene ambiguous. The CDR3 is 15 amino acids. Looked up from germline, CDR1 is SGHNT and CDR2 is YYREEE (reference sequence). The germline V and J ends were trimmed by 3 bases and 0 bases, with 11 bases remaining between them. The CDR3 region is CASSSRLSSTDTQYF. In DNA form, the CDR3 reads TGTGCCAGCAGCTCTAGACTTTCTAGCACAGATACGCAGTATTTT.

V is TRBV7-3 and J is TRBJ1-3; D is unclear. CDR3 length equals 14 residues. V dropped 5 bases and J dropped 2 bases, with 10 bases sitting between them. Germline CDR1 SGHTA, CDR2 FQGTGA. CDR3 sequence (DNA): TGTGCCAGCAGCGCCACTGCCACTGGAAACACCATATATTTT. It yields the protein CASSATATGNTIYF.